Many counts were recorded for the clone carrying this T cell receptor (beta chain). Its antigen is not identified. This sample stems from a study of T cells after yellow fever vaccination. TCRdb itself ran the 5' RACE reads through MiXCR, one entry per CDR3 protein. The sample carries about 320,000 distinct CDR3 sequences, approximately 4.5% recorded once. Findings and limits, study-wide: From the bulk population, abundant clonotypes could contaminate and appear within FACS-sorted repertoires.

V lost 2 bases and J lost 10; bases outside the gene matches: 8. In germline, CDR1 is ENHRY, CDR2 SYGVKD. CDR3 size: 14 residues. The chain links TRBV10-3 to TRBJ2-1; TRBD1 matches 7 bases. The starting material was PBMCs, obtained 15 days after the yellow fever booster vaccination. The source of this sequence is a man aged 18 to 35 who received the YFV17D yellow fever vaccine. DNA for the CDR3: TGTGCCATCAGTGAGGCCTCGACAGGGCAGGAGCAGTTCTTC. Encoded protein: CAISEASTGQEQFF.